Listed here are 29 T cell receptor beta chains from one sample, sequenced in a study of cytomegalovirus exposure and HLA in healthy donors (TCRdb year 2017). The library was produced with the immunoSEQ multiplex PCR assay. For the multiplex PCR, a mixture combining 60 forward primers for TCR Vbeta segments and 13 reverse primers for TCR Jbeta segments was used. TCRdb holds this immuneACCESS table with in-frame rearrangements only. Some clones are missing; in checked studies, unresolved V genes explain under half, and the rest has no known cause. This sample is represented by 150,000 to 200,000 clones; approximately 84% of them were singletons. The top ten clones comprise roughly 0.23% of the sample. The sequenced sample was PBMCs. These receptors all stem from a girl under three years old in good health and CMV-seronegative.

The CDR3 DNA reads as TGTGCCATCAGTGTACTAGCAGGCACAGATACGCAGTATTTT. Translation: CAISVLAGTDTQYF. This chain joins TRBV10-3 and TRBJ2-3; D is possibly TRBD2 (6 bases). The CDR3 spans 14 residues. The V gene lost 4 bases and the J gene lost 1 base, with 9 bases spanning the gap. Per the germline V gene, CDR1 is ENHRY and CDR2 is SYGVKD.

The gene calls are TRBV6-5 and TRBJ2-7, with D tentatively TRBD1 (6 bases). The CDR3 length is 14 residues. Germline CDR1 and CDR2: MNHEY and SVGAGI. Trimming took off 4 bases at V and 0 bases at J, with 10 bases between the two ends. The CDR3 DNA is TGTGCCAGCAGTTCCGACAGGAGCTCCTACGAGCAGTACTTC. This sequence encodes CASSSDRSSYEQYF.

The V gene is TRBV9, the J gene TRBJ2-1, with 13 bases lining up with TRBD2. This CDR3 comprises 16 residues. V was clipped by 2 bases and J by 9 bases; unmatched bases: 8. Germline lookup yields CDR1 SGDLS and CDR2 YYNGEE. CDR3 nucleotide sequence: TGTGCCAGCAGCGTCTTAACTAGCGGGGGGGCGGGTGAGCAGTTCTTC. Translating gives CASSVLTSGGAGEQFF.

To note about this clone: Other nucleotide sequences from this sample produce the same CDR3. This chain links TRBV6-5 with TRBJ2-7; tentative D call: TRBD1 (5 bases). CDR3 length: 15 residues. V was trimmed by 0 bases and J by 2 bases, leaving 11 bases between them. Germline V lookup: CDR1 MNHEY, CDR2 SVGAGI. The CDR3 sequence: CASSYSTSGTYEQYF. The CDR3 DNA follows: TGTGCCAGCAGTTACTCGACATCAGGGACCTACGAGCAGTACTTC.

This clone was recorded only once. The rearrangement uses TRBV27 and TRBJ1-2; D ambiguous. Deletions cut 2 bases from V and 8 bases from J, with 15 bases between. Per the germline V gene, CDR1 is MNHEY and CDR2 is SMNVEV (reference sequence). CDR3 length equals 14 residues. The DNA of the CDR3 is TGTGCCAGCAGTTTAAACTCTGGGTTCGGGGGCTACACCTTC. It specifies CASSLNSGFGGYTF.

CDR3 DNA: TGTGCCAGCTCACGGGACAGGGGTAATGAAAAACTGTTTTTT. It specifies CASSRDRGNEKLFF. This rearrangement joins TRBV18 to TRBJ1-4, with TRBD1 matching 10 bases. The trim removed 4 bases at V and 4 bases at J, leaving 0 bases unmatched. The CDR3 loop spans 14 amino acids. Per the germline V gene, CDR1 is KGHSH and CDR2 is LQKENI.

This chain links TRBV27 with TRBJ2-7; TRBD2 matches at 7 bases. V lost 1 base, J lost 5 bases, and 8 bases stayed unmatched. The CDR3 loop spans 15 amino acids. Germline CDR1 MNHEY, CDR2 SMNVEV (reference sequence). The CDR3 spells CASSLFSGTVHEQYF. In DNA, the CDR3 is TGTGCCAGCAGTTTATTCAGCGGGACGGTCCACGAGCAGTACTTC.

CDR3 region: CASSQDETGGNTEAFF. CDR3 in DNA: TGTGCCAGCAGCCAAGATGAGACAGGAGGGAACACTGAAGCTTTCTTT. The genes are TRBV4-2 and TRBJ1-1; a possible D gene is TRBD1 (6 bases). V shed 0 bases and J shed 1 base, with 12 bases lying between them. Germline loops: CDR1 LGHNA, CDR2 YNFKEQ. This CDR3 is built from 16 residues.

The chain employs TRBV5-1 and TRBJ1-2, with D possibly matching TRBD1 (5 bases). CDR1 is SGHRS, CDR2 YFSETQ, per germline. Trimming shortened V by 0 bases and J by 0 bases, and 9 bases separated the two germline ends. The CDR3 runs 15 residues. CDR3 DNA: TGCGCCAGCAGCTTGGTGGCAGGGCCTAACTATGGCTACACCTTC. Amino acids: CASSLVAGPNYGYTF.

The chain carries TRBV19 and TRBJ2-7; D is unresolved. The CDR3 loop spans 15 amino acids. V gave up 2 bases and J gave up 2 bases, with 13 bases separating them. Germline V CDR1 and CDR2: LNHDA, SQIVND (reference sequence). The CDR3 coding sequence is TGTGCCAGTAGTATATGGGCAGGTGAACCCTACGAGCAGTACTTC. Amino acids: CASSIWAGEPYEQYF.

The rearrangement joins TRBV4-2 to TRBJ2-1, with 7 nucleotides matching TRBD2. Trimming at V came to 1 base and at J to 7 bases, leaving 19 bases not matched to a gene. The CDR3 totals 19 residues. Germline V gene sequence: CDR1 LGHNA, CDR2 YNFKEQ. In DNA, the CDR3 is TGTGCCAGCAGCCAAGCTAATTTAGGATTGGCTAGCGGCTTTAATGAGCAGTTCTTC. As protein: CASSQANLGLASGFNEQFF.

This chain joins TRBV27 and TRBJ2-1; D perhaps matches TRBD1 (8 bases). Trimming cost V 3 bases and J 10 bases, with 31 bases left between them. Germline V gene sequence: CDR1 MNHEY, CDR2 SMNVEV (reference sequence). This CDR3 comprises 19 residues. This CDR3 reads CASSFLGGGRGRRGQEQFF. Here the CDR3 DNA reads TGTGCCAGCAGTTTCTTAGGGGGGGGCAGGGGGCGCCGAGGGCAAGAGCAGTTCTTC.

The rearrangement links TRBV6-1 to TRBJ1-2, with D perhaps TRBD1 (5 bases). The CDR3 has 14 residues. Germline CDR1 and CDR2: MNHNS and SASEGT. The V gene lost 2 bases and the J gene lost 4 bases, with 11 bases spanning the gap. The CDR3 loop reads CASSETGFLYGYTF. The CDR3 nucleotides are TGTGCCAGCAGTGAAACAGGCTTTCTCTATGGCTACACCTTC.

The chain is built from TRBV18 and TRBJ2-5, with 9 bases lining up with TRBD2. With the DNA end fitting TRBJ2-7 better, the J assignment may be wrong. The CDR3 is 15 amino acids. The germline V gene encodes CDR1 KGHSH and CDR2 LQKENI. In DNA form, the CDR3 reads TGTGCCAGCTCGCCTGGACTAGCGAGGTCCTACGAGCAGTACTTC. It specifies CASSPGLARSYEQYF.

This chain uses TRBV6-1 with TRBJ1-2, with no clear D. The V end lost 3 bases, the J end lost 4 bases, and 9 bases lay between the germline ends. Germline V gene sequence: CDR1 MNHNS, CDR2 SASEGT. The CDR3 length is 13 residues. CDR3 sequence: CASSDLPTYGYTF. DNA for the CDR3: TGTGCCAGCAGTGATCTACCCACCTATGGCTACACCTTC.

This clone was picked up a small number of times. The gene calls are TRBV19 and TRBJ2-5, with 8 bases that match TRBD2. Germline loops: CDR1 LNHDA, CDR2 SQIVND (reference sequence). J lost 4 bases, V lost 3 bases, and 13 bases had no gene match. This CDR3 is built from 17 residues. The CDR3 DNA reads as TGTGCCAGTAGTATCGGGTATCGAGCGGGGGATTTAGAGACCCAGTACTTC. Translating it yields CASSIGYRAGDLETQYF.

The chain recombines TRBV5-4 with TRBJ1-1, with D perhaps matching TRBD1 (5 bases). CDR3 size: 17 residues. V lost 0 bases and J 6 bases, leaving 21 bases between the germline ends. Germline V CDR1 and CDR2: SGHNT, YYREEE (reference sequence). Here the CDR3 DNA reads TGTGCCAGCAGCTTGGTTGCAGGGAGGAGTACGGTCGCTGAAGCTTTCTTT. This encodes CASSLVAGRSTVAEAFF. The complete variable domain, with remaining parts taken from reference TRBV5-4 and TRBJ1-1, reads ETGVTQSPTHLIKTRGQQVTLRCSSQSGHNTVSWYQQALGQGPQFIFQYYREEENGRGNFPPRFSGLQFPNYSSELNVNALELDDSALYLCASSLVAGRSTVAEAFFGQGTRLTVV.

This chain connects TRBV6-1 to TRBJ2-1, with TRBD2 matching 10 bases. The V segment lost 6 bases and the J segment 5 bases; nucleotides outside the gene matches: 7. The CDR3 has 15 residues. The germline CDR1 and CDR2 sequences are MNHNS and SASEGT. CDR3 region: CASREWTSGNNEQFF. CDR3 nucleotides: TGTGCCAGCAGAGAGTGGACTAGCGGAAACAATGAGCAGTTCTTC.

The chain carries TRBV2 and TRBJ2-7; 9 bases agree with TRBD2. With V trimmed by 9 bases and J by 3 bases, 9 bases remained unmatched. CDR1 and CDR2 (germline): SNHLY, FYNNEI. CDR3 length equals 14 residues. The CDR3 coding sequence is TGTGCCAGTTCCGGGACTAGCCAAAGCTACGAGCAGTACTTC. This codes for CASSGTSQSYEQYF.

The chain employs TRBV4-1 and TRBJ1-1; 9 nucleotides align to TRBD1. J was trimmed by 1 base and V by 4 bases; bases with no gene match: 16. Germline loops: CDR1 MGHRA, CDR2 YSYEKL. The CDR3 is 19 amino acids. The CDR3 reads CASSRVMGTGGLGNTEAFF. The CDR3 DNA follows: TGCGCCAGCAGCCGAGTCATGGGAACAGGGGGCTTGGGGAACACTGAAGCTTTCTTT.

This clone occurred a few times. The chain has TRBV9 and TRBJ1-2; 7 nucleotides line up with TRBD1. Germline trimming cut 0 bases from V and 5 bases from J; bases unmatched to any gene: 4. The germline CDR1 and CDR2 sequences are SGDLS and YYNGEE. The length of the CDR3 is 14 residues. Written as DNA, the CDR3 is TGTGCCAGCAGCGTAGGGTCAGGGGGATATGGCTACACCTTC. This sequence encodes CASSVGSGGYGYTF.

J is TRBJ2-2 and V is TRBV25-1, with a possible D match to TRBD1 (6 bases). CDR1 MGHDK and CDR2 SYGVNS come from the germline V gene. The CDR3 spans 15 residues. V was clipped by 2 bases and J by 1 base, with 8 bases between them. CDR3 protein: CASSEIRGNTGELFF. The CDR3 DNA reads TGTGCCAGCAGTGAAATCAGGGGGAACACCGGGGAGCTGTTTTTT. Looking up the rest from reference TRBV25-1 and TRBJ2-2 gives the full variable domain: EADIYQTPRYLVIGTGKKITLECSQTMGHDKMYWYQQDPGMELHLIHYSYGVNSTEKGDLSSESTVSRIRTEHFPLTLESARPSHTSQYLCASSEIRGNTGELFFGEGSRLTVL.

This chain uses TRBV7-3 with TRBJ2-1; D might be TRBD2 (6 bases). CDR1 SGHTA and CDR2 FQGTGA come from the germline V gene. Between the trimmed V and J ends, which lost 4 bases and 7 bases, there was a span of 14 bases. The CDR3 covers 14 residues. The CDR3 loop is CASSSRGTANEQFF. CDR3 nucleotides: TGTGCCAGCAGCTCACGCGGGACCGCTAATGAGCAGTTCTTC.

The chain employs TRBV19 and TRBJ1-5; maybe TRBD1 (6 bases). Germline V gene sequence: CDR1 LNHDA, CDR2 SQIVND (reference sequence). CDR3 length equals 15 residues. Trimming removed 8 bases at V and 4 bases at J, with 18 bases between. The CDR3 here is CASGPTDRKNQPQHF. Written as DNA, the CDR3 is TGTGCCAGTGGCCCCACGGACAGAAAAAATCAGCCCCAGCATTTT.

The chain's CDR3 is CASSLEQGPYEQYF. As DNA, the CDR3 is TGTGCCAGCAGCTTGGAACAGGGACCCTACGAGCAGTACTTC. The V gene is TRBV5-4, the J gene TRBJ2-7, with D maybe TRBD1 (6 bases). Germline CDR1 SGHNT, CDR2 YYREEE (reference sequence). The CDR3 is 14 amino acids. The ends were cut back, 0 bases at V and 2 bases at J, with 9 bases in the middle.

The V call is TRBV4-2, the J call TRBJ2-1; TRBD2 aligns across 13 bases. The CDR3 has 16 residues. The J segment lost 8 bases and the V segment lost 4 bases, leaving 8 bases of the junction unmatched. Looked up from germline, CDR1 is LGHNA and CDR2 is YNFKEQ. The CDR3 spells CASSLRTSGRGDEQFF. CDR3 in DNA: TGTGCCAGCAGCCTGAGGACTAGCGGGAGAGGTGATGAGCAGTTCTTC.

The chain employs TRBV30 and TRBJ1-2; 7 bases are shared with TRBD1. Looked up from germline, CDR1 is GTSNPN and CDR2 is SVGIG (reference sequence). The CDR3 sequence is 13 residues long. The V gene end was trimmed by 3 bases and the J gene end by 8 bases; junction bases not matched to a gene: 9. CDR3 amino acids: CAWSADRVGGYTF. Written as DNA, the CDR3 is TGTGCCTGGAGCGCTGACAGGGTGGGCGGCTACACCTTC.

CDR3 DNA: TGTGCCAGCAGTGAAGGCGGGAGGCGCTGGACCCAGTACTTC. Translation gives CASSEGGRRWTQYF. The V call is TRBV25-1, the J call TRBJ2-5; 8 bases align to TRBD2. In germline, CDR1 is MGHDK, CDR2 SYGVNS. V lost 2 bases, J lost 7 bases, and 6 bases stayed unmatched. The CDR3 extends over 14 amino acids. The full variable domain, in which reference TRBV25-1 and TRBJ2-5 provide the parts outside the CDR3, is EADIYQTPRYLVIGTGKKITLECSQTMGHDKMYWYQQDPGMELHLIHYSYGVNSTEKGDLSSESTVSRIRTEHFPLTLESARPSHTSQYLCASSEGGRRWTQYFGPGTRLLVL.

The chain employs TRBV5-1 and TRBJ2-5; 7 bases agree with TRBD2. The ends lost 0 bases at V and 4 bases at J; junction bases unmatched: 3. This CDR3 contains 14 residues. In germline, CDR1 is SGHRS, CDR2 YFSETQ. In nucleotides, the CDR3 is TGCGCCAGCAGCTTGGCTGGGAGGGTAGAGACCCAGTACTTC. It yields the protein CASSLAGRVETQYF.